The present entry profiles one T cell receptor (beta chain) with its context. Per the germline V gene, CDR1 is SEHNR and CDR2 is FQNEAQ (reference sequence). The CDR3 has 14 amino acids. V trimming: 8 bases; J trimming: 1 base; junction bases outside the gene matches: 3. Generated by immunoSEQ multiplex PCR, the TCRdb table keeps only in-frame clones and is missing some. The sample records fewer than 60,000 clones, around 81% being singletons. The data are from a study of blood T cell repertoires in COVID-19. Sequencing input: peripheral blood. The rearrangement joins TRBV7-9 to TRBJ2-1; 9 bases map to TRBD1. The receptor comes from a man between 70 and 80 years old with active COVID-19. The CDR3 nucleotides are TGTGCCAGCGACGGGACAGGGTCCTACAATGAGCAGTTCTTC. Encoded protein: CASDGTGSYNEQFF.